Listed below are T cell receptor beta chains from one sample, sequenced in a study of shared clonotypes between healthy human individuals. Repertoires were generated with immunoSEQ multiplex PCR, while TCRdb's copy carries only in-frame clones and drops some. The sample comprises some 510,000 clones, about four fifths of which are singletons, and approximately 12% rests with the top ten. Source material: PBMCs. Receptor source: a woman aged 40 to 49 in good health. Some clones in this sample may be carry-over from other donors' samples. Each CDR3 is given with its conserved first and last residue. The D gene is left open where the match is weak. Rows may omit the clone size; those that give it use once, few, many or a size class.

D gene | J gene | clone size | V gene | CDR3 protein | CDR3 DNA
NA | TRBJ2-7 | NA | TRBV5-1 | CASSSRAAARSSYEQYF | TGCGCCAGCAGCTCCCGTGCCGCAGCCCGGAGCTCCTACGAGCAGTACTTC
NA | TRBJ1-1 | NA | TRBV5-4 | CASSLFQTGNTEAFF | TGTGCCAGCAGCTTGTTTCAAACGGGGAACACTGAAGCTTTCTTT
NA | TRBJ1-4 | few | TRBV18 | CASSTSINEKLFF | TGTGCCAGCTCAACGAGTATCAATGAAAAACTGTTTTTT
NA | TRBJ1-2 | NA | TRBV10-3 | CAISERVGPPNYGYTF | TGTGCCATCAGTGAAAGAGTAGGGCCTCCCAATTATGGCTACACCTTC
TRBD1 | TRBJ2-7 | NA | TRBV9 | CASSGRGTGSTYEQYF | TGTGCCAGCAGCGGTCGGGGGACAGGGAGTACCTACGAGCAGTACTTC
NA | TRBJ1-1 | once | TRBV28 | CASSFPSRLPNTEAFF | TGTGCCAGCAGTTTTCCCTCTAGGCTACCGAACACTGAAGCTTTCTTT
NA | TRBJ2-7 | NA | TRBV21-1 | CASSKEGQLYEQYF | TGTGCCAGCAGCAAGGAGGGACAGTTATACGAGCAGTACTTC
TRBD1 | TRBJ1-4 | once | TRBV6-1 | CASRQGAEKLFF | TGTGCCAGCAGACAGGGGGCCGAGAAACTGTTTTTT
TRBD1 | TRBJ2-6 | NA | TRBV4-3 | CASSQDRNRGRRGANVLTF | TGCGCCAGCAGCCAAGATCGGAACAGGGGGCGCCGTGGGGCCAACGTCCTGACTTTC
NA | TRBJ2-1 | NA | TRBV5-1 | CASSFGTGRPEQFF | TGCGCCAGCAGCTTTGGGACGGGGCGCCCTGAGCAGTTCTTC
NA | TRBJ2-1 | NA | TRBV28 | CASIGAGGEQFF | TGTGCCAGCATTGGGGCTGGCGGTGAGCAGTTCTTC
TRBD2 | TRBJ2-5 | once | TRBV6-6 | CASNQYSGEETQYF | TGTGCCAGCAACCAATATAGCGGGGAAGAGACCCAGTACTTC
TRBD2 | TRBJ2-1 | NA | TRBV5-1 | CASSTLAGGYNEQFF | TGCGCCAGCAGCACCTTAGCGGGAGGGTACAATGAGCAGTTCTTC
NA | TRBJ2-6 | NA | TRBV15 | CATAAAWANVLTF | TGTGCCACCGCAGCTGCTTGGGCCAACGTCCTGACTTTC
TRBD2 | TRBJ2-2 | NA | TRBV7-3 | CASSSSGRNTGELFF | TGTGCCAGCAGCTCAAGCGGGAGGAACACCGGGGAGCTGTTTTTT
NA | TRBJ2-3 | NA | TRBV27 | CASSRRQGRGVTDTQYF | TGTGCCAGCAGTCGAAGACAGGGGAGGGGCGTCACAGATACGCAGTATTTT
TRBD2 | TRBJ2-1 | once | TRBV28 | CASSFELAGRYNEQFF | TGTGCCAGCAGTTTCGAACTAGCGGGAAGATACAATGAGCAGTTCTTC
TRBD1 | TRBJ2-1 | NA | TRBV28 | CASSTGGSYNEQFF | TGTGCCAGCAGTACAGGGGGTTCCTACAATGAGCAGTTCTTC
NA | TRBJ1-2 | NA | TRBV15 | CATSRDRGVGYGYTF | TGTGCCACCAGCAGAGATCGGGGGGTCGGCTATGGCTACACCTTC
NA | TRBJ2-7 | NA | TRBV28 | CASSSGTLIYEQYF | TGTGCCAGCAGTTCGGGAACACTAATCTACGAGCAGTACTTC
NA | TRBJ1-4 | NA | TRBV4-2 | CASSRDRTGGEKLFF | TGTGCCAGCAGCCGGGACCGGACGGGAGGTGAAAAACTGTTTTTT
NA | TRBJ1-2 | NA | TRBV2 | CASSEQGDGGYTF | TGTGCCAGCAGTGAACAGGGCGACGGTGGCTACACCTTC
NA | TRBJ2-7 | NA | TRBV5-1 | CASSFSSSYEQYF | TGCGCCAGCAGCTTTTCTAGCTCCTACGAGCAGTACTTC
NA | TRBJ2-2 | NA | TRBV30 | CAWSAATNTGELFF | TGTGCCTGGAGTGCGGCAACAAACACCGGGGAGCTGTTTTTT
NA | TRBJ2-7 | few | TRBV11-2 | CASSLGAWGEQYF | TGTGCCAGCAGCTTAGGGGCTTGGGGTGAGCAGTACTTC
NA | TRBJ2-5 | NA | TRBV7-8 | CASSLVESEETQYF | TGTGCCAGCAGCTTAGTCGAGAGCGAGGAGACCCAGTACTTC
NA | TRBJ2-7 | NA | TRBV27 | CASSFLGQDRVSYEQYF | TGTGCCAGCAGTTTTTTGGGACAAGATCGCGTCTCCTACGAGCAGTACTTC